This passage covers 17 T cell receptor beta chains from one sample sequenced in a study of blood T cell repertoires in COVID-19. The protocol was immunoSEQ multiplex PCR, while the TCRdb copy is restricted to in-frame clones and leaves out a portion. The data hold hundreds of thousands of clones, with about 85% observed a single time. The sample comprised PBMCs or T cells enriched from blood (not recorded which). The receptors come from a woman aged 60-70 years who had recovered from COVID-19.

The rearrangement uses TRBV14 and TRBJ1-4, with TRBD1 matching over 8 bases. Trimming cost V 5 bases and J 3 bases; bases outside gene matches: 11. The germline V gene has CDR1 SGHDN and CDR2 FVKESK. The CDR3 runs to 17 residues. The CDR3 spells CASSTRTGSGSNEKLFF. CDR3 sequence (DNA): TGTGCCAGCAGCACTCGGACAGGGTCGGGATCTAATGAAAAACTGTTTTTT.

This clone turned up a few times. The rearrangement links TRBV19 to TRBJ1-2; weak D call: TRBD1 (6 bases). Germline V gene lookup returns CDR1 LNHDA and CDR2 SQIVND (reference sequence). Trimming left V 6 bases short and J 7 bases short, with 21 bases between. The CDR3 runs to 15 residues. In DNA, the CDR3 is TGTGCCAGTAGCACCCGGGACACGGGTCAGAGTGGCTACACCTTC. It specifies CASSTRDTGQSGYTF.

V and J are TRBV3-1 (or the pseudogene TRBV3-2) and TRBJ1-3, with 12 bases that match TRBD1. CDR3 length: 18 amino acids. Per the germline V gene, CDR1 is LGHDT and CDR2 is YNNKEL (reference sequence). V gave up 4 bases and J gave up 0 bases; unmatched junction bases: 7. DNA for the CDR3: TGTGCCAGCAGCCGAGGGACAGGGGGCCCGAACTCTGGAAACACCATATATTTT. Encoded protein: CASSRGTGGPNSGNTIYF.

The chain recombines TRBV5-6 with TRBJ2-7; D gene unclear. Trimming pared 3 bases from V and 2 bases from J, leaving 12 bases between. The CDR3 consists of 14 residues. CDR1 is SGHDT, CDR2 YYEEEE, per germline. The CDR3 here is CASSWSLDPYEQYF. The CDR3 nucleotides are TGTGCCAGCAGCTGGAGCCTAGACCCCTACGAGCAGTACTTC.

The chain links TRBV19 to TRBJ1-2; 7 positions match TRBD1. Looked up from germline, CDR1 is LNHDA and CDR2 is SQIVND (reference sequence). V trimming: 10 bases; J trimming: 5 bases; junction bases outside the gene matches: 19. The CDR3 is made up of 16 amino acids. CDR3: CATSGAGGGHYYGYTF. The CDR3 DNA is TGTGCCACCAGTGGGGCAGGGGGAGGCCACTATTATGGCTACACCTTC.

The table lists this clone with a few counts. The CDR3 spells CASSKRTGEREKLFF. Here the CDR3 DNA reads TGTGCCAGTAGTAAACGGACAGGGGAACGTGAAAAACTGTTTTTT. The chain employs TRBV19 and TRBJ1-4, with 9 nucleotides matching TRBD1. There are 15 residues in the CDR3. CDR1 is LNHDA and CDR2 is SQIVND in the germline V gene (reference sequence). Losses at the gene ends were 4 bases for V and 7 bases for J; bases not matched to a gene: 7.

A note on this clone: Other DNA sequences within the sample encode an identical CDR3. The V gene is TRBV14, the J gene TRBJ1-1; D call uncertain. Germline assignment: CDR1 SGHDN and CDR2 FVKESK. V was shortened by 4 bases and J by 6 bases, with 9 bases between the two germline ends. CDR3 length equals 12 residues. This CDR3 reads CASSPTGAEAFF. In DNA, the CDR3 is TGTGCCAGCAGCCCAACCGGAGCTGAAGCTTTCTTT.

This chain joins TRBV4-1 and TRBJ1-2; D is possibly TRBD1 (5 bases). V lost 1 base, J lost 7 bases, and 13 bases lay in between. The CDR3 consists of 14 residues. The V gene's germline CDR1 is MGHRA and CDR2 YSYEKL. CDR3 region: CASSQGQGTSGYTF. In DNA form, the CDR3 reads TGCGCCAGCAGCCAAGGTCAGGGAACCAGTGGCTACACCTTC.

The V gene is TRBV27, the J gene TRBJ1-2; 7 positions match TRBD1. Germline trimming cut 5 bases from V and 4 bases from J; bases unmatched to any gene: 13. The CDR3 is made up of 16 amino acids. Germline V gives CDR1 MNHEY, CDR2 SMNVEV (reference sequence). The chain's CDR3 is CASSPSGTAIIYGYTF. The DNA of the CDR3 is TGTGCCAGCAGTCCCTCCGGGACAGCGATCATCTATGGCTACACCTTC.

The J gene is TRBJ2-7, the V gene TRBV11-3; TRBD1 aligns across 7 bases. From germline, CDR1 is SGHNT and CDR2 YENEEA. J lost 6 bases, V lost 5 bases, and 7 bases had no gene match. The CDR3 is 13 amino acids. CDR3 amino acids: CASSLDGTVEQYF. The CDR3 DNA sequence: TGTGCCAGCAGCCTGGATGGGACAGTCGAGCAGTACTTC.

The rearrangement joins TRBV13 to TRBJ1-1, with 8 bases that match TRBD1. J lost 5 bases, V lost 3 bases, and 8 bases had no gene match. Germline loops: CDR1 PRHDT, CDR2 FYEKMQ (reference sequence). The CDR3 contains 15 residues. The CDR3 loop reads CASSFTRQGRTEAFF. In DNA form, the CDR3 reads TGTGCCAGCAGCTTCACCCGACAGGGGAGGACTGAAGCTTTCTTT.

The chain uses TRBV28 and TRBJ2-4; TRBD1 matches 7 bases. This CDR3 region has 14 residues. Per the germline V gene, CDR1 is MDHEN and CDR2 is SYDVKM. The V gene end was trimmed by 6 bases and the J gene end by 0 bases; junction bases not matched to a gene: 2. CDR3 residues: CASRQGLAKNIQYF. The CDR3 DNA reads TGTGCCAGCAGACAGGGGTTAGCCAAAAACATTCAGTACTTC.

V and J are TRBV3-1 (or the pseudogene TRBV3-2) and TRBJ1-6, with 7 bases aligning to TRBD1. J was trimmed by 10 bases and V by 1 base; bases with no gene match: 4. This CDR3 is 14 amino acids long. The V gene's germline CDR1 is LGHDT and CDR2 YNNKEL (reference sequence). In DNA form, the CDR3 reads TGTGCCAGCAGCCAAGCACAGGGGCGATCACCCCTCCACTTT. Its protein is CASSQAQGRSPLHF.

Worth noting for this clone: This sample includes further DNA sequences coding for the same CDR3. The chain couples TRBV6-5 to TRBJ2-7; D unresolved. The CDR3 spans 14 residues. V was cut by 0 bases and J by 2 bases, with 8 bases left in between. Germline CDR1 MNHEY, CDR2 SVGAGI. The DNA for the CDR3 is TGTGCCAGCAGTTACTCTCGCGGCGCCTACGAGCAGTACTTC. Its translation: CASSYSRGAYEQYF.

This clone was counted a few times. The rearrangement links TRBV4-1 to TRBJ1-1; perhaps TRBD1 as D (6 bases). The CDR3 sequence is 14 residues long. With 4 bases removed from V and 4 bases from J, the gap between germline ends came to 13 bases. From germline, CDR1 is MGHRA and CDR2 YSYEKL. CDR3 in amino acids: CASSLDSWATEAFF. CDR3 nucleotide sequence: TGCGCCAGCAGCCTGGACAGCTGGGCCACTGAAGCTTTCTTT.

The DNA of the CDR3 is TGTGCCAGCAGCTTGTCGCAGGGGGCATGGGATACGCAGTATTTT. It translates to CASSLSQGAWDTQYF. The genes are TRBV5-5 and TRBJ2-3, with TRBD1 matching 8 bases. The trim removed 1 base at V and 6 bases at J, leaving 7 bases unmatched. The germline CDR1 and CDR2 sequences are SGHKS and YYEKEE (reference sequence). This CDR3 region has 15 residues.

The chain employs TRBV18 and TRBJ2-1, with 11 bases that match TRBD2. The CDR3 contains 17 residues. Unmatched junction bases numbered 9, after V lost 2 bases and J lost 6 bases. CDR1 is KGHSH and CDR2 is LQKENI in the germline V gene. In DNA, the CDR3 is TGTGCCAGCTCACCAACCTTTAGCGGGGGGGCCCTCAATGAGCAGTTCTTC. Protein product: CASSPTFSGGALNEQFF.